Listed below are T cell receptor beta chains from one sample, sequenced in a study of blood T cell repertoires in COVID-19. Sequencing was performed with immunoSEQ multiplex PCR; in TCRdb, only in-frame clones are kept and a portion is missing. The data contain about 86,000 clones, over 80% of them singletons. The sequenced sample consisted of peripheral blood. All receptors derive from a human donor in a cohort sampled during active COVID-19. The CDR3 runs from the conserved cysteine through the conserved F or W. D genes are given only for firm matches. Size tells how often a clone was seen (once, few, many) or the class of an expanded clone, and some rows leave it out.

len: 15; abundance: -; v_gene: TRBV2; j_gene: TRBJ2-6; d_gene: -; CDR3aa: CASRRGSSGANVLTF; CDR3nt: TGTGCCAGCAGGCGGGGCTCCTCTGGGGCCAACGTCCTGACTTTC
len: 17; abundance: -; v_gene: TRBV7-9; j_gene: TRBJ2-5; d_gene: TRBD2; CDR3aa: CASSFEGSGGVRETQYF; CDR3nt: TGTGCCAGCAGCTTCGAGGGGTCGGGAGGTGTTCGGGAGACCCAGTACTTC
len: 18; abundance: -; v_gene: TRBV11-2; j_gene: TRBJ2-1; d_gene: TRBD2; CDR3aa: CASSFNPLAGEPYNEQFF; CDR3nt: TGTGCCAGCAGCTTCAACCCTCTAGCGGGAGAGCCCTACAATGAGCAGTTCTTC
len: 13; abundance: once; v_gene: TRBV6-5; j_gene: TRBJ2-7; d_gene: -; CDR3aa: CANSYGQEAEQYF; CDR3nt: TGTGCCAACAGTTACGGGCAGGAGGCCGAGCAGTACTTC
len: 16; abundance: -; v_gene: TRBV9; j_gene: TRBJ2-2; d_gene: TRBD2; CDR3aa: CASSGALAAITGELFF; CDR3nt: TGTGCCAGCAGCGGGGCACTAGCGGCTATCACTGGGGAGCTGTTTTTT
len: 14; abundance: -; v_gene: TRBV11-2; j_gene: TRBJ2-7; d_gene: TRBD2; CDR3aa: CASSSGLASYEQYF; CDR3nt: TGTGCCAGCAGCTCCGGACTAGCAAGCTACGAGCAGTACTTC
len: 16; abundance: -; v_gene: TRBV6-1; j_gene: TRBJ2-5; d_gene: TRBD2; CDR3aa: CASSANPTSGSETQYF; CDR3nt: TGTGCCAGCAGTGCCAATCCGACTAGCGGGAGTGAGACCCAGTACTTC
len: 13; abundance: -; v_gene: TRBV28; j_gene: TRBJ1-2; d_gene: -; CDR3aa: CASSFRGAYGYTF; CDR3nt: TGTGCCAGCAGTTTTCGGGGTGCCTATGGCTACACCTTC
len: 14; abundance: -; v_gene: TRBV7-3; j_gene: TRBJ1-6; d_gene: -; CDR3aa: CASRTGTTDSPLHF; CDR3nt: TGTGCCAGCAGGACCGGGACAACCGATTCACCCCTCCACTTT
len: 16; abundance: once; v_gene: TRBV28; j_gene: TRBJ2-1; d_gene: TRBD2; CDR3aa: CASSSQLAGGMYEQFF; CDR3nt: TGTGCCAGCAGTTCGCAACTAGCGGGAGGGATGTATGAGCAGTTCTTC
len: 15; abundance: -; v_gene: TRBV19; j_gene: TRBJ1-1; d_gene: -; CDR3aa: CASSGRPLAGTEAFF; CDR3nt: TGTGCCAGTAGTGGCAGGCCCTTGGCCGGAACTGAAGCTTTCTTT
len: 18; abundance: -; v_gene: TRBV5-3; j_gene: TRBJ1-5; d_gene: TRBD1; CDR3aa: CARSPPGRGRIGNQPQHF; CDR3nt: TGTGCCAGAAGCCCCCCGGGCAGGGGGCGTATAGGCAATCAGCCCCAGCATTTT
len: 13; abundance: -; v_gene: TRBV28; j_gene: TRBJ2-7; d_gene: -; CDR3aa: CASRMTASYEQYF; CDR3nt: TGTGCCAGCAGGATGACAGCTTCCTACGAGCAGTACTTC
len: 18; abundance: -; v_gene: TRBV5-4; j_gene: TRBJ2-2; d_gene: TRBD2; CDR3aa: CASRFDNSGRQNTGELFF; CDR3nt: TGTGCCAGCAGGTTCGATAATAGCGGGAGACAAAACACCGGGGAGCTGTTTTTT
len: 14; abundance: -; v_gene: TRBV5-4; j_gene: TRBJ1-2; d_gene: TRBD1; CDR3aa: CASSLQGANYGYTF; CDR3nt: TGTGCCAGCAGCCTACAGGGGGCTAACTATGGCTACACCTTC
len: 12; abundance: few; v_gene: TRBV7-8; j_gene: TRBJ2-2; d_gene: -; CDR3aa: CASRRGTGELFF; CDR3nt: TGTGCCAGCAGGAGAGGTACCGGGGAGCTGTTTTTT
len: 14; abundance: -; v_gene: TRBV6-2/TRBV6-3; j_gene: TRBJ2-7; d_gene: TRBD1; CDR3aa: CASSNPTGSDEQYF; CDR3nt: TGTGCCAGCAGTAACCCGACAGGGAGCGACGAGCAGTACTTC
len: 15; abundance: once; v_gene: TRBV11-1; j_gene: TRBJ2-7; d_gene: TRBD1; CDR3aa: CASSLGTGASYEQYF; CDR3nt: TGTGCCAGCAGCCTCGGGACAGGGGCTTCCTACGAGCAGTACTTC
len: 12; abundance: -; v_gene: TRBV12-3/TRBV12-4; j_gene: TRBJ2-5; d_gene: -; CDR3aa: CASKRDQETQYF; CDR3nt: TGTGCCAGCAAACGGGACCAAGAGACCCAGTACTTC
len: 15; abundance: -; v_gene: TRBV28; j_gene: TRBJ1-5; d_gene: -; CDR3aa: CASSLDQTPIRTQHF; CDR3nt: TGTGCCAGCAGTCTCGACCAGACGCCCATCAGGACCCAGCATTTT
len: 12; abundance: -; v_gene: TRBV12-3/TRBV12-4; j_gene: TRBJ2-7; d_gene: -; CDR3aa: CASSLQDYEQYF; CDR3nt: TGTGCCAGCAGCCTACAGGATTACGAGCAGTACTTC
len: 17; abundance: once; v_gene: TRBV27; j_gene: TRBJ1-4; d_gene: TRBD1; CDR3aa: CASSYRFRDRGNEKLFF; CDR3nt: TGTGCCAGCAGTTATCGGTTTCGGGACAGGGGGAATGAAAAACTGTTTTTT
len: 19; abundance: -; v_gene: TRBV13; j_gene: TRBJ2-1; d_gene: -; CDR3aa: CASSSWVLAPGEAYNEQFF; CDR3nt: TGTGCCAGCAGCTCCTGGGTTTTGGCTCCGGGAGAGGCCTACAATGAGCAGTTCTTC
len: 13; abundance: -; v_gene: TRBV10-3; j_gene: TRBJ1-1; d_gene: -; CDR3aa: CAIQSIGNTEAFF; CDR3nt: TGTGCCATCCAATCGATCGGGAACACTGAAGCTTTCTTT
len: 15; abundance: -; v_gene: TRBV7-2; j_gene: TRBJ1-1; d_gene: -; CDR3aa: CASSVDRPGNTEAFF; CDR3nt: TGTGCCAGTTCTGTTGACAGGCCCGGGAACACTGAAGCTTTCTTT
len: 16; abundance: few; v_gene: TRBV15; j_gene: TRBJ2-1; d_gene: TRBD2; CDR3aa: CATSRAGLAAYNEQFF; CDR3nt: TGTGCCACCAGCAGGGCGGGACTAGCGGCGTACAATGAGCAGTTCTTC
len: 14; abundance: few; v_gene: TRBV6-5; j_gene: TRBJ2-1; d_gene: TRBD2; CDR3aa: CASKEGLTYNEQFF; CDR3nt: TGTGCCAGCAAAGAGGGACTAACCTACAATGAGCAGTTCTTC
len: 15; abundance: -; v_gene: TRBV19; j_gene: TRBJ1-5; d_gene: -; CDR3aa: CASTPGPANYQPQHF; CDR3nt: TGTGCCAGTACTCCTGGGCCGGCGAACTATCAGCCCCAGCATTTT
len: 14; abundance: -; v_gene: TRBV27; j_gene: TRBJ1-5; d_gene: -; CDR3aa: CASSLQGGNQPQHF; CDR3nt: TGTGCCAGCAGTTTACAGGGTGGCAATCAGCCCCAGCATTTT
len: 15; abundance: -; v_gene: TRBV7-2; j_gene: TRBJ2-7; d_gene: -; CDR3aa: CASSLGAVPSYEQYF; CDR3nt: TGTGCCAGCAGCTTAGGAGCGGTGCCCTCCTACGAGCAGTACTTC
len: 15; abundance: -; v_gene: TRBV5-4; j_gene: TRBJ1-6; d_gene: TRBD1; CDR3aa: CASSDATGGDSPLHF; CDR3nt: TGTGCCAGCAGCGATGCAACAGGGGGCGATTCACCCCTCCACTTT
len: 15; abundance: -; v_gene: TRBV2; j_gene: TRBJ2-2; d_gene: TRBD2; CDR3aa: CASSLGLAFTGELFF; CDR3nt: TGTGCCAGCAGTCTTGGACTAGCCTTCACCGGGGAGCTGTTTTTT
len: 15; abundance: -; v_gene: TRBV4-2; j_gene: TRBJ2-7; d_gene: TRBD2; CDR3aa: CASSQEREGGNEQYF; CDR3nt: TGTGCCAGCAGCCAAGAGCGGGAGGGCGGGAACGAGCAGTACTTC
len: 13; abundance: -; v_gene: TRBV2; j_gene: TRBJ2-5; d_gene: -; CDR3aa: CASGWRGAETQYF; CDR3nt: TGTGCCAGCGGATGGAGGGGCGCGGAGACCCAGTACTTC
len: 13; abundance: -; v_gene: TRBV19; j_gene: TRBJ2-5; d_gene: TRBD1; CDR3aa: CASSTGAQETQYF; CDR3nt: TGTGCCAGTTCGACAGGGGCCCAAGAGACCCAGTACTTC
len: 16; abundance: -; v_gene: TRBV4-1; j_gene: TRBJ1-3; d_gene: TRBD1; CDR3aa: CASSQIPGQGGNTIYF; CDR3nt: TGCGCCAGCAGCCAAATCCCGGGACAGGGTGGAAACACCATATATTTT
len: 16; abundance: -; v_gene: TRBV2; j_gene: TRBJ1-5; d_gene: -; CDR3aa: CASSEGVTMRSQPQHF; CDR3nt: TGTGCCAGCAGTGAAGGTGTGACGATGAGGAGCCAGCCCCAGCATTTT
len: 15; abundance: -; v_gene: TRBV4-1; j_gene: TRBJ2-5; d_gene: -; CDR3aa: CASSQARDYGETQYF; CDR3nt: TGCGCCAGCAGCCAAGCCAGGGATTATGGTGAGACCCAGTACTTC
len: 17; abundance: -; v_gene: TRBV3-1/TRBV3-2; j_gene: TRBJ2-1; d_gene: TRBD2; CDR3aa: CASSQRGSGQTYNEQFF; CDR3nt: TGTGCCAGCAGCCAAAGGGGTAGCGGGCAAACCTACAATGAGCAGTTCTTC
len: 14; abundance: -; v_gene: TRBV25-1; j_gene: TRBJ2-5; d_gene: -; CDR3aa: CASSDSGSTETQYF; CDR3nt: TGTGCCAGCAGTGATTCGGGATCCACAGAGACCCAGTACTTC
len: 17; abundance: few; v_gene: TRBV6-2/TRBV6-3; j_gene: TRBJ1-2; d_gene: TRBD1; CDR3aa: CASSLDRFPRTHYGYTF; CDR3nt: TGTGCCAGCAGCTTGGACAGGTTCCCCCGAACCCACTATGGCTACACCTTC
len: 11; abundance: few; v_gene: TRBV19; j_gene: TRBJ2-3; d_gene: -; CDR3aa: CASSISDTQYF; CDR3nt: TGTGCCAGTAGTATATCGGATACGCAGTATTTT
len: 14; abundance: -; v_gene: TRBV28; j_gene: TRBJ1-6; d_gene: TRBD1; CDR3aa: CASIRDRGNSPLHF; CDR3nt: TGTGCCAGCATAAGAGACAGGGGTAATTCACCCCTCCACTTT
len: 14; abundance: -; v_gene: TRBV4-1; j_gene: TRBJ2-7; d_gene: -; CDR3aa: CASSQGQSPYEQYF; CDR3nt: TGCGCCAGCAGCCAAGGACAGTCTCCCTACGAGCAGTACTTC
len: 14; abundance: -; v_gene: TRBV6-1; j_gene: TRBJ2-5; d_gene: -; CDR3aa: CASSDGGVEETQYF; CDR3nt: TGTGCCAGCAGTGACGGGGGAGTTGAAGAGACCCAGTACTTC
len: 15; abundance: -; v_gene: TRBV4-1; j_gene: TRBJ1-5; d_gene: TRBD1; CDR3aa: CASSQRTTGDQPQHF; CDR3nt: TGCGCCAGCAGCCAGAGAACCACAGGGGATCAGCCCCAGCATTTT
len: 14; abundance: few; v_gene: TRBV24-1; j_gene: TRBJ2-7; d_gene: TRBD1; CDR3aa: CATSEGTGSGEQYF; CDR3nt: TGTGCCACCAGTGAAGGGACAGGGTCCGGAGAGCAGTACTTC
len: 15; abundance: -; v_gene: TRBV7-9; j_gene: TRBJ1-1; d_gene: TRBD1; CDR3aa: CASTNFDRANTEAFF; CDR3nt: TGTGCCAGCACCAATTTTGACAGGGCTAACACTGAAGCTTTCTTT
len: 13; abundance: once; v_gene: TRBV3-1/TRBV3-2; j_gene: TRBJ2-3; d_gene: TRBD2; CDR3aa: CASSPLAGNTQYF; CDR3nt: TGTGCCAGCAGCCCTTTAGCGGGGAATACGCAGTATTTT
len: 17; abundance: -; v_gene: TRBV7-9; j_gene: TRBJ2-7; d_gene: -; CDR3aa: CASSLPGGRPPRYEQYF; CDR3nt: TGTGCCAGCAGCTTACCCGGGGGGCGTCCTCCCAGGTACGAGCAGTACTTC
len: 12; abundance: -; v_gene: TRBV2; j_gene: TRBJ1-1; d_gene: -; CDR3aa: CASSGAYTEAFF; CDR3nt: TGTGCCAGCAGTGGCGCGTACACTGAAGCTTTCTTT
len: 15; abundance: -; v_gene: TRBV19; j_gene: TRBJ2-1; d_gene: TRBD2; CDR3aa: CASSIAGTRDNEQFF; CDR3nt: TGTGCCAGTAGTATAGCCGGGACTAGGGACAATGAGCAGTTCTTC
len: 14; abundance: -; v_gene: TRBV24-1; j_gene: TRBJ2-1; d_gene: TRBD2; CDR3aa: CATSDSGTSWEQFF; CDR3nt: TGTGCCACCAGTGACTCCGGGACTAGCTGGGAGCAGTTCTTC